The present TCR beta chain was sequenced within a study of radiation and T cells in renal cell carcinoma. Documented time point: blood 4 weeks post-SBRT, at nephrectomy. As for treatment: 15 Gy SBRT to primary tumor, nephrectomy 4 weeks later. Nephrectomy followed 15 Gy stereotactic body radiation by 4 weeks. This renal cell carcinoma was of the clear cell type. This CDR3 region has 12 residues. The germline V gene encodes CDR1 SGHDT and CDR2 YYEEEE. Sequencing was performed with immunoSEQ multiplex PCR; in TCRdb, only in-frame clones are kept and a portion is missing. Of more than 60,000 clones in the sample, approximately 87% were seen once. Study observations and caveats: From baseline, blood top tumor clonotypes peaked at 2 weeks post-radiation.

As for this clone: The antigen is unknown.

The TCR comes from a woman aged 60 to 75 with renal cell carcinoma. The sample consisted of blood, taken from a patient whose treatment included radiotherapy and nephrectomy. V is TRBV5-6 and J is TRBJ2-5; a weak D match, TRBD1 (6 bases). The DNA end lines up better with TRBJ2-7; the J call may be wrong. CDR3 loop: CASSRDNYEQYF. The CDR3 region has the DNA TGTGCCAGCAGCCGGGACAACTACGAGCAGTACTTC.